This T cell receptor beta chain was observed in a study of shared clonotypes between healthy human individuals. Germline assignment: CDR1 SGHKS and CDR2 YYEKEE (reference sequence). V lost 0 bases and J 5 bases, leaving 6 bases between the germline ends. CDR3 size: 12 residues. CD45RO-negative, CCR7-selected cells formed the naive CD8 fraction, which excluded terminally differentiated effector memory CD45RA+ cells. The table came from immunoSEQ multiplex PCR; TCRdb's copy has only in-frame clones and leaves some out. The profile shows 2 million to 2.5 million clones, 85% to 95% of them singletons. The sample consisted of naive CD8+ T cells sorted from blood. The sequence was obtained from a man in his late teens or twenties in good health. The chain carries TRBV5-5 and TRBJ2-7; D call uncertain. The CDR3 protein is CASSLALDEQYF. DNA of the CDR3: TGTGCCAGCAGCTTGGCACTGGACGAGCAGTACTTC.